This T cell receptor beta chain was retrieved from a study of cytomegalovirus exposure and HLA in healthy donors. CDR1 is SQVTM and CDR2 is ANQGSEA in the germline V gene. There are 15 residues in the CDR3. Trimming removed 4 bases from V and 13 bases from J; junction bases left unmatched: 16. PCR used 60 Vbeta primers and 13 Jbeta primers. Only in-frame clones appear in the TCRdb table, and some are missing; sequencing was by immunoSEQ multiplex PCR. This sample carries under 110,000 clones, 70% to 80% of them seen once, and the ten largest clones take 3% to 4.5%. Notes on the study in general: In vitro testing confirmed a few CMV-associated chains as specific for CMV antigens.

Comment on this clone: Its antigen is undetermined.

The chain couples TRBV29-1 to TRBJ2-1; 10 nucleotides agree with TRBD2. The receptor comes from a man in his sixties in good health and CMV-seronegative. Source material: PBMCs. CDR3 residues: CSVGPGRPSGGFQFF. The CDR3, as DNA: TGCAGCGTTGGGCCAGGGCGCCCTAGCGGGGGTTTCCAGTTCTTC.